This note documents a single TCR beta chain sequence. How the authors handled the data: Quantification of nucleated cells was approximated via reference gene primer amplification. Sequencing was performed with immunoSEQ multiplex PCR; in TCRdb, only in-frame clones are kept and a portion is missing. V and J calls and clone size are copied from that table; D and trimming were computed from the DNA. The sample includes about 250,000 clones, 89% of them seen just once. Germline lookup yields CDR1 SGHTS and CDR2 YDEGEE. The V gene end was trimmed by 4 bases and the J gene end by 8 bases; junction bases not matched to a gene: 9. The CDR3 is 15 residues long. The sample belongs to a study of blood T cell repertoires in COVID-19. Study as a whole: Italy, Spain and the United States were the sources of the convalescent and acute COVID-19 samples. PBMCs, B-cell-depleted T cells, or T cells were the source of the cDNA or gDNA that made up the material.

The sequence was obtained from a woman aged 40 to 50 who had recovered from COVID-19. This chain connects TRBV5-8 to TRBJ2-1; TRBD2 matches at 10 bases. The sample taken for sequencing was peripheral blood. In DNA, the CDR3 is TGTGCCAGCAGCCCAGGACTAGCGGTAGTCGATGAGCAGTTCTTC. Translation gives CASSPGLAVVDEQFF. Full variable domain (remainder filled in from reference TRBV5-8 and TRBJ2-1): EAGVTQSPTHLIKTRGQQATLRCSPISGHTSVYWYQQALGLGLQFLLWYDEGEERNRGNFPPRFSGRQFPNYSSELNVNALELEDSALYLCASSPGLAVVDEQFFGPGTRLTVL.